One T cell receptor beta chain is described in this entry. Source study methods: Reference gene primers were amplified, and this amplification served to estimate nucleated cell counts. Using immunoSEQ multiplex PCR, the repertoire was profiled, and TCRdb retains in-frame clones only, with some absent. V and J calls and clone size are those listed in that table; D and trimming were worked out from the DNA. Altogether fewer than 70,000 clones are present, more than 70% being singletons, with the ten largest covering 8.5% to 10%. The CDR3 length is 15 residues. Trimming cost V 0 bases and J 7 bases, with 13 bases left between them. Per the germline V gene, CDR1 is LGHNA and CDR2 is YSLEER. These data are taken from a study of blood T cell repertoires in COVID-19. Study information: Samples taken during acute and convalescent COVID-19 were collected in the United States, Italy and Spain. PBMCs, B-cell-depleted T cells, or T cells provided the cDNA or gDNA that made up the material.

This clonotype originated in a man aged 45-65 years with active COVID-19. Sample: peripheral blood. The chain carries TRBV4-3 and TRBJ2-1; D is undetermined. CDR3 coding DNA: TGCGCCAGCAGCCAAGATCATCTTTCCGGGAATGAGCAGTTCTTC. This translates into CASSQDHLSGNEQFF.